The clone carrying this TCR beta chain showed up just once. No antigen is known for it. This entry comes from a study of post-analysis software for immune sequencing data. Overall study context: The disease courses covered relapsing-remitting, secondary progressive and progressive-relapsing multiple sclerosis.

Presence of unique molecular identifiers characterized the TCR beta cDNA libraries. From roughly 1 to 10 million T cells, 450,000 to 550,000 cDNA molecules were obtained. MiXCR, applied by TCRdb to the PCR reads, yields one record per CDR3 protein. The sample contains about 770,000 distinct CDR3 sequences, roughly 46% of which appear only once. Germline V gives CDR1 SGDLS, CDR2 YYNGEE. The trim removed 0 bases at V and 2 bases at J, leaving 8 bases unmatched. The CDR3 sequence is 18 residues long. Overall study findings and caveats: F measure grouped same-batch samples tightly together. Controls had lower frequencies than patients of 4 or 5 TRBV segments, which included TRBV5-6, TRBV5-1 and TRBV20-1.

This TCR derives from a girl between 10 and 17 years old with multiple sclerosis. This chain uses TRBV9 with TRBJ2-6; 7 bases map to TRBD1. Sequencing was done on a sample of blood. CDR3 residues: CASSVGQGDDPGANVLTF. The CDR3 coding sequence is TGTGCCAGCAGCGTAGGGCAGGGGGATGATCCTGGGGCCAACGTCCTGACTTTC.